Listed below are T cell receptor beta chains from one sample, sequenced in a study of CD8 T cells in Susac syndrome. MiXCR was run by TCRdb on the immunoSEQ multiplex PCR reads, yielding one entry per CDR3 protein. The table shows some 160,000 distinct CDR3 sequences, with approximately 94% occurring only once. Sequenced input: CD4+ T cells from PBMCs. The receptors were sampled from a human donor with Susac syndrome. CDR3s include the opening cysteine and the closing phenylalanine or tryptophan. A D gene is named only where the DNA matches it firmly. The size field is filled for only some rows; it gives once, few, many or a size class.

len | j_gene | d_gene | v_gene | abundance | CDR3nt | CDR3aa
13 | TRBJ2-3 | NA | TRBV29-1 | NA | TGCAGCGTTGTTTTACTCCTCACAGATACGCAGTATTTT | CSVVLLLTDTQYF
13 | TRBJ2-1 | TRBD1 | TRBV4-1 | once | TGCGCCAGCAGCCAAGTAGGGGGCACTGAGCAGTTCTTC | CASSQVGGTEQFF
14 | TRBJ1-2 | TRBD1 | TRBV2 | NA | TGTGCCAGCACCCTGACAGGGGGAGGCTATGGCTACACCTTC | CASTLTGGGYGYTF
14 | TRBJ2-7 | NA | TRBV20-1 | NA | TGCAGTGCTAGAGACGAGGGGGGTTCCAACGAGCAGTACTTC | CSARDEGGSNEQYF
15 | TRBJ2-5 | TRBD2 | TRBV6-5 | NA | TGTGCCAGCATTCCACTAGCGGGAGCCAAAGAGACCCAGTACTTC | CASIPLAGAKETQYF
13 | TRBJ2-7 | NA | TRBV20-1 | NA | TGCAGTGCTAGAGGACTTCGGGCCTACGAGCAGTACTTC | CSARGLRAYEQYF
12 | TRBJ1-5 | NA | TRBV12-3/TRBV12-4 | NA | TGTGCCAGCAGGCCGAGGGGGCAGCCCCAGCATTTT | CASRPRGQPQHF
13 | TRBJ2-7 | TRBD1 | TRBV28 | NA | TGTGCCAGCGAGGACAGGGCTTCCTACGAGCAGTACTTC | CASEDRASYEQYF
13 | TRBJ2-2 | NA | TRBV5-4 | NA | TGTGCCAGCAGCTTGGAGAGTACCGGGGAGCTGTTTTTT | CASSLESTGELFF
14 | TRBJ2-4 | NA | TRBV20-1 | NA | TGCAGGGCAGAGGCCCCAGCGATCGGAAACATTCAGTACTTC | CRAEAPAIGNIQYF
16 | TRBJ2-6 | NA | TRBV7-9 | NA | TGTGCCAGCAGGGGACATCCTCGGTCTGGGGCCAACGTCCTGACTTTC | CASRGHPRSGANVLTF
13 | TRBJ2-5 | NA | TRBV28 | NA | TGTGCCAGCAGTTTTGGGCACCAAGAGACCCAGTACTTC | CASSFGHQETQYF
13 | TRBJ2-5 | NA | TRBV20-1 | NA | TGCAGTGCGTCCACAAGGACCTACGGGACCCAGTACTTC | CSASTRTYGTQYF
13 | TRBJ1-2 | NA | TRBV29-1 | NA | TGCAGCGTTGATGGGGACCGCCATGGGGGCTACACCTTC | CSVDGDRHGGYTF
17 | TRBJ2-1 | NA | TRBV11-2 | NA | TGTGCCAGCAGACACCGTTCCCATGTTAGCTCCTACAATGAGCAGTTCTTC | CASRHRSHVSSYNEQFF
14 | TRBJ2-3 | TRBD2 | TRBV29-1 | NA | TGCAGCGTTGGGGGTAGCGGGGGGGTAGATACGCAGTATTTT | CSVGGSGGVDTQYF
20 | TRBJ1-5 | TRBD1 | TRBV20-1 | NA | TGCAGTGCTAGAGGGGCAGGACAGGGCGATAGGGGCCATAGCAATCAGCCCCAGCATTTT | CSARGAGQGDRGHSNQPQHF
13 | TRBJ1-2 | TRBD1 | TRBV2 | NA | TGTGCCAGCAGTGAAGGACAGGGGGCTGGCTACACCTTC | CASSEGQGAGYTF
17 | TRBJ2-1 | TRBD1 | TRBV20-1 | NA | TGCAGTGCTAGAATCGGACAGGGTATTTCCGTGGTTTTTGAGCAGTTCTTC | CSARIGQGISVVFEQFF
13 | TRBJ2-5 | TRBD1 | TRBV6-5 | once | TGTGCCAGCAGCGCTGGGACAGTTGGGACCCAGTACTTC | CASSAGTVGTQYF
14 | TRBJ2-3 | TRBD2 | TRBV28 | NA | TGTGCCAGCAGTACTAGCGGGAGGACAGATACGCAGTATTTT | CASSTSGRTDTQYF
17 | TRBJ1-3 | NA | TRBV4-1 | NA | TGCGCCAGCAGCCAAGATTGGCAGGGCGAAGTCTCAATTGTCATATATTTT | CASSQDWQGEVSIVIYF
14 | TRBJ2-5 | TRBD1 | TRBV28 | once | TGTGCCAGCAGTTTAGTGGGACAGAGTGAGACCCAGTACTTC | CASSLVGQSETQYF
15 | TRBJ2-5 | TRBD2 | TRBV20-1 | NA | TGCAGTGCTAGGATTAGCGGGAGGGCCGGGGAGACCCAGTACTTC | CSARISGRAGETQYF
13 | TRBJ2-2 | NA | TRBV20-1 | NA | TGCAGTGCCGCTACGGGGGACACCGGGGAGCTGTTTTTT | CSAATGDTGELFF
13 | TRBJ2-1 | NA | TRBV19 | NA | TGTGCCAGCAGTTGGGGTCGGCACAATGAGCAGTTCTTC | CASSWGRHNEQFF
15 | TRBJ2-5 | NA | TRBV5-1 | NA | TGCGCCAGCAGCCCCGGAGCAGGGTCTCAAGAGACCCAGTACTTC | CASSPGAGSQETQYF
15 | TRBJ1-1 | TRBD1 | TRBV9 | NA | TGTGCCAGCAGCGTTTCACCGGGACAGAGCACTGAAGCTTTCTTT | CASSVSPGQSTEAFF
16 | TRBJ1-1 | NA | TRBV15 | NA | TGTGCCACCAGCAGAGATCCCCAGGGACCGAACACTGAAGCTTTCTTT | CATSRDPQGPNTEAFF
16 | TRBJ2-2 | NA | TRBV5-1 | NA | TGCGCCAGCAGCTTGGGGTCTGCGGGTAACACCGGGGAGCTGTTTTTT | CASSLGSAGNTGELFF
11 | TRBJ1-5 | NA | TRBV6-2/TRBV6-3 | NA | TGTGCCAGCGGGACCGGTCAGCCCCAGCATTTT | CASGTGQPQHF
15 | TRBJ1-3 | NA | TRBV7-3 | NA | TGTGCCAGCAGCTTACAGCATAACTCTGGAAACACCATATATTTT | CASSLQHNSGNTIYF
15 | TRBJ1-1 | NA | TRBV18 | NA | TGTGCCAGCTCACCAGGGCTAGTAGGGGTTACTGAAGCTTTCTTT | CASSPGLVGVTEAFF
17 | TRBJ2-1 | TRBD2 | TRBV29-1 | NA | TGCAGCGTTGGTAGGGGCCCTAGCGGGGGGCGAAGCAATGAGCAGTTCTTC | CSVGRGPSGGRSNEQFF
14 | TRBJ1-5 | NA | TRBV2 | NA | TGTGCCAGCAGTAATGACAGTCCGGGGCAGCCCCAGCATTTT | CASSNDSPGQPQHF
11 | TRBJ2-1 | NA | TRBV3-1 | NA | TGTGCCAGCAGCACGGGGGATGAGCAGTTCTTC | CASSTGDEQFF
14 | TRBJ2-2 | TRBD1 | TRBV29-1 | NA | TGCAGCGTGGGGACAGGGATCGTTGGCGGGGAGCTGTTTTTT | CSVGTGIVGGELFF
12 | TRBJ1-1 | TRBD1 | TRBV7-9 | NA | TGTGCCAGCAGCTCTTACAGGGGGGAAGCTTTCTTT | CASSSYRGEAFF
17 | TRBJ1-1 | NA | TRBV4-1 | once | TGCGCCAGCAGCCAAGATCCGCTTCAAAAGGGTCGGACTGAAGCTTTCTTT | CASSQDPLQKGRTEAFF
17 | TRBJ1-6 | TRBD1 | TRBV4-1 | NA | TGCGCCAGCAGCATCGCACCGGGACAGGAGTCTAATTCACCCCTCCACTTT | CASSIAPGQESNSPLHF
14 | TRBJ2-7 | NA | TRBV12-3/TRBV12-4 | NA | TGTGCCAGCAGTCCCCAAGGGAGCTCCTACGAGCAGTACTTC | CASSPQGSSYEQYF
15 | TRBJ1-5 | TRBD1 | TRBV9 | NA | TGTGCCAGCAGCGGGGGACAGGGGACTAATCAGCCCCAGCATTTT | CASSGGQGTNQPQHF
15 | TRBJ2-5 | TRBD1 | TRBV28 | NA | TGTGCCAGCAGTTTAGGGACAGGGCCTGGGGAGACCCAGTACTTC | CASSLGTGPGETQYF
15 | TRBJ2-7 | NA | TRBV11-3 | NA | TGTGCCAGCAGCTTAGGACCAGGGGATCCCTACGAGCAGTACTTC | CASSLGPGDPYEQYF
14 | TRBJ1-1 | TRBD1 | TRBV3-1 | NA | TGTGCCAGCAGCACGGGACAGGGTACCACTGAAGCTTTCTTT | CASSTGQGTTEAFF
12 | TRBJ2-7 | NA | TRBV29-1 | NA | TGCAGCGTGTATGCGCTTGGGGGCGAGCAGTACTTC | CSVYALGGEQYF
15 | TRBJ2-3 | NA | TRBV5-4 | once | TGTGCCAGCAGCTTCGAAGCGTATAGCACAGATACGCAGTATTTT | CASSFEAYSTDTQYF
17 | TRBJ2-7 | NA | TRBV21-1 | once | TGTGCCAGCAGCGCCCTAGTTTTGCGGGAGACATCCTACGAGCAGTACTTC | CASSALVLRETSYEQYF
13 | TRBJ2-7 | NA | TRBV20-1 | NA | TGCAGTGCTAGACTACGAGCGGCCTACGAGCAGTACTTC | CSARLRAAYEQYF
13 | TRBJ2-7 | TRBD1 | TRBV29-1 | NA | TGCAGCGCAGGGGGGACAGGGACATACGAGCAGTACTTC | CSAGGTGTYEQYF
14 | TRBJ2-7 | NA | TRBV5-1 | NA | TGCGCCAGCAGCTTGGGAGATGGGATCGGCGAGCAGTACTTC | CASSLGDGIGEQYF
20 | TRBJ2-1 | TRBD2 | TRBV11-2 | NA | TGTGCCAGCAGGACCTGGGGGACTAGCGGGAGTACGCGCCCACTCAATGAGCAGTTCTTC | CASRTWGTSGSTRPLNEQFF
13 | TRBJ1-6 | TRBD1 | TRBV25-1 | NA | TGTGCCAGCGTGGACAGGAATAATTCACCCCTCCACTTT | CASVDRNNSPLHF
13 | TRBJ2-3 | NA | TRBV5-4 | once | TGTGCCAGCAGCTCCGGGAGAACAGATACGCAGTATTTT | CASSSGRTDTQYF
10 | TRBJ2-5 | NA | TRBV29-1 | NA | TGCAGCGTTGGGGACGAGACCCAGTACTTC | CSVGDETQYF
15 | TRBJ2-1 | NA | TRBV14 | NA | TGTGCCAGCAGCCAAATTGGACAGCTATACAATGAGCAGTTCTTC | CASSQIGQLYNEQFF